These T cell receptor beta chains were read from a single sample in a study of cytomegalovirus exposure and HLA in healthy donors. Sequencing was performed with immunoSEQ multiplex PCR; in TCRdb, only in-frame clones are kept and a portion is missing. This sample yields roughly 100,000 clones, of which 13% to 15% are seen a single time; 0.83% belongs to the top ten. Sequencing was performed on PBMCs. These TCRs come from a female donor in good health and CMV-seronegative. Each CDR3 is given with its conserved first and last residue. A D gene is named only where the DNA matches it firmly. Rows give clone size only sometimes, using once, few, many, or a class for an expanded clone.

TRBJ2-7 . TRBV18 TRBD1 TGTGCCAGCTCACCACCGCAGGGGGCGGGACGCGAGCAGTACTTC CASSPPQGAGREQYF
TRBJ1-5 . TRBV4-1 . TGCGCCAGCAGCCAACCGGGCAGGGAGGCGCCCCAGCATTTT CASSQPGREAPQHF
TRBJ2-2 . TRBV25-1 TRBD1 TGTGCCAGCAGGCCGGGACAGGGGGTCACCGGGGAGCTGTTTTTT CASRPGQGVTGELFF
TRBJ2-7 . TRBV28 TRBD2 TGTGCCAGCAGTACCGTTCGGCTGGTAGCGGGAAGAGGTAGGCGCGAGCAGTACTTC CASSTVRLVAGRGRREQYF
TRBJ2-3 few TRBV13 TRBD1 TGTGCCAGCAGCTCTGACAGGGGGCATAAAGATACGCAGTATTTT CASSSDRGHKDTQYF
TRBJ2-2 . TRBV4-2 . TGTGCCAGCAGCCAAGATCGTTCAGGGACCGGGGAGCTGTTTTTT CASSQDRSGTGELFF
TRBJ1-1 . TRBV7-8 . TGTGCCAGCAGCTTAGACGTGGCGGGTGAAGCTTTCTTT CASSLDVAGEAFF
TRBJ2-7 . TRBV4-3 TRBD2 TGCGCCAGCAGCCAAGATTGGCGGGGGGACCACTACGAGCAGTACTTC CASSQDWRGDHYEQYF
TRBJ2-6 . TRBV9 TRBD2 TGTGCCAGCAGCGTAGGTGGGACTAGCGGGGGTGGGGCCAACGTCCTGACTTTC CASSVGGTSGGGANVLTF
TRBJ2-3 few TRBV11-3 . TGTGCCAGCAGCCTAACAGGGCTTATCACAGATACGCAGTATTTT CASSLTGLITDTQYF
TRBJ1-1 . TRBV12-5 TRBD1 TGTGCTAGTGGCTACGGGACAGTTAACACTGAAGCTTTCTTT CASGYGTVNTEAFF
TRBJ1-6 . TRBV9 TRBD1 TGTGCCAGCAGCGTAGATGTCAGGGGGTTCCCAAGCTCCTATAATTCACCCCTCCACTTT CASSVDVRGFPSSYNSPLHF
TRBJ2-7 . TRBV2 TRBD2 TGTGCCAGCAGTGCCGGGACTAGCCTCTCCTACGAGCAGTACTTC CASSAGTSLSYEQYF
TRBJ1-2 . TRBV14 . TGTGCCAGCAGCCCCGTTACAGGGTCAGTAGGGTATGGCTACACCTTC CASSPVTGSVGYGYTF
TRBJ2-6 . TRBV7-6 . TGTGCCAGCAGCGGAGGGGCCTCTGGGGCCAACGTCCTGACTTTC CASSGGASGANVLTF
TRBJ2-7 . TRBV11-2 . TGTGCCAGCAGCAGGGGTCGGGTAGGCGAGCAGTACTTC CASSRGRVGEQYF
TRBJ1-1 few TRBV2 TRBD1 TGTGCCAGGACAGGGCGGCAGCACGCAAACACTGAAGCTTTCTTT CARTGRQHANTEAFF
TRBJ2-1 . TRBV7-9 . TGTGCCAGCAGCTCGACAGGCCCAGGTGAGCAGTTCTTC CASSSTGPGEQFF
TRBJ2-3 . TRBV7-9 TRBD2 TGTGCCAGCAGCTTAATTCTCTCTTATAGCGGGGGTGGAGATACGCAGTATTTT CASSLILSYSGGGDTQYF
TRBJ1-1 once TRBV19 TRBD1 TGTGCCAGTAGTATCGGGTTGGGACAGGGGAGGTCGACGAACACTGAAGCTTTCTTT CASSIGLGQGRSTNTEAFF
TRBJ1-4 few TRBV15 TRBD1 TGTGCCACCAGCAGGGGTCAGACAGGGACTAATGAAAAACTGTTTTTT CATSRGQTGTNEKLFF
TRBJ2-5 few TRBV5-1 . TGCGCCAGCAGCTTGGGGACAGCTACTCAAGAGACCCAGTACTTC CASSLGTATQETQYF
TRBJ2-3 . TRBV29-1 TRBD1 TGCAGCGTTGACACAGGGGGAACAGATACGCAGTATTTT CSVDTGGTDTQYF
TRBJ2-3 . TRBV6-1 TRBD2 TGTGCCAGCAGTGATTTTGTCGGGGGGGCCCTCACGCAGTATTTT CASSDFVGGALTQYF
TRBJ2-6 few TRBV6-4 . TGTGCCAGCTCTAATACGAGTGGGGCCAACGTCCTGACTTTC CASSNTSGANVLTF
TRBJ2-1 . TRBV6-6 TRBD2 TGTGCCCTTAGCCGGGGGGGCAATGAGCAGTTCTTC CALSRGGNEQFF
TRBJ1-1 few TRBV2 . TGTGCCAGCTGTGTCGTTGAAGCTTTCTTT CASCVVEAFF
TRBJ1-4 few TRBV30 . TGTGCCTGGAGTCCCACCCCAAGGACGGGGTCAACTAATGAAAAACTGTTTTTT CAWSPTPRTGSTNEKLFF
TRBJ1-3 . TRBV27 . TGTGCCAGCAGTTCGGTAACTCGAAACACCATATATTTT CASSSVTRNTIYF
TRBJ1-1 few TRBV29-1 . TGCAGCGTTGGGACAGCTAACACTGAAGCTTTCTTT CSVGTANTEAFF
TRBJ2-7 . TRBV4-3 . TGCGCCAGCAGCCAAGCTCAGCGGAGCTCCTACGAGCAGTACTTC CASSQAQRSSYEQYF
TRBJ1-3 few TRBV6-5 . TGTGCCAGCAGTTCACTACGGACTGGAAACACCATATATTTT CASSSLRTGNTIYF
TRBJ1-5 . TRBV21-1 . TGTGCCAGCAGCAAAGAGAGGGGACAGAGCAATCAGCCCCAGCATTTT CASSKERGQSNQPQHF
TRBJ2-7 few TRBV10-1 TRBD1 TGCGCCAGCAGTGCAGGGGGCGGGCCTCGGTACTTC CASSAGGGPRYF
TRBJ2-7 few TRBV5-4 . TGTGCCAGCAGCTATGACAGAGGCCTCTACGAGCAGTACTTC CASSYDRGLYEQYF
TRBJ2-1 . TRBV15 . TGTGCCACCAGCACAAGGGGCGGAAATGAGCAGTTCTTC CATSTRGGNEQFF
TRBJ2-2 . TRBV5-1 TRBD1 TGCGCCAGCAACACGGTAGTGACAGGGGGAAACACCGGGGAGCTGTTTTTT CASNTVVTGGNTGELFF
TRBJ1-3 few TRBV6-5 TRBD1 TGTGCCAGCAGTTACTCAGGGGGCCGAAACACCATATATTTT CASSYSGGRNTIYF
TRBJ2-3 . TRBV28 TRBD2 TGTGCCAGCAGTCCTAGCGGGAGGGGGAGCACAGATACGCAGTATTTT CASSPSGRGSTDTQYF
TRBJ1-4 . TRBV2 . TGTGCCAGCAGTGCACAGGGAGTGGGTGAAAAACTGTTTTTT CASSAQGVGEKLFF